These T cell receptor beta chains were read from a single sample in a study of Graves' ophthalmopathy and Graves' hyperthyroidism. TCRdb re-called the multiplex PCR reads through MiXCR, storing one row per CDR3 protein. This sample has about 380,000 distinct CDR3 sequences; 15% to 17% occur once, and the top ten carry about 7%. Specimen: peripheral blood. These receptors were obtained from a young woman with stable Graves' hyperthyroidism. CDR3s include the opening cysteine and the closing phenylalanine or tryptophan. Each record gives: V gene, J gene, CDR3 protein.

TRBV6-1	TRBJ1-5	CASSVYGQGRGPQHF
TRBV27	TRBJ1-1	CASSFAGDRGVRMNTEAFF
TRBV4-1	TRBJ2-7	CASSQGGGRGRYEQYF
TRBV7-2	TRBJ1-2	CASSLVGESYGYTF
TRBV6-5	TRBJ1-2	CASSYQPVGTGVGYTF
TRBV6-1	TRBJ1-2	CASSERSRTYGYTF
TRBV2	TRBJ1-2	CASSDWGNYGYTF
TRBV12-3/TRBV12-4	TRBJ2-7	CASSLDPFFGRGTHEQYF
TRBV27	TRBJ1-1	CASSPTRGGGYTEAFF
TRBV20-1	TRBJ2-5	CSASSGVQETQYF
TRBV11-2	TRBJ2-5	CASSFTGRWETQYF
TRBV6-2/TRBV6-3	TRBJ1-5	CASSYVDQPQHF
TRBV5-1	TRBJ2-7	CASSYGTSGGTYEQYF
TRBV5-1	TRBJ2-7	CASSPTSGSLYEQYF
TRBV7-9	TRBJ2-7	CASSSTRGRAEQYF
TRBV20-1	TRBJ1-1	CSAAPGDVNTEAFF